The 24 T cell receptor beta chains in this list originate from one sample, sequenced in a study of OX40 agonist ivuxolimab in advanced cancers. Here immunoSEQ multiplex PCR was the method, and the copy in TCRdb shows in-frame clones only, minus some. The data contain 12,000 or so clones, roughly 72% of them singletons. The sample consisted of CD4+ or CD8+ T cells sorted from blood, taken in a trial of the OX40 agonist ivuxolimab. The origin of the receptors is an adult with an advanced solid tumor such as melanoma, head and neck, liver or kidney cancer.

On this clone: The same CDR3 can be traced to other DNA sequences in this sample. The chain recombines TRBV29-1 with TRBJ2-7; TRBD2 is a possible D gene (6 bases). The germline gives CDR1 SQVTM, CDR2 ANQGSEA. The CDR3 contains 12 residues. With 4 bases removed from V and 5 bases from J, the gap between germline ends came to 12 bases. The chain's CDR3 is CSVAKGGHEQYF. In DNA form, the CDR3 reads TGCAGCGTTGCAAAGGGAGGACACGAGCAGTACTTC.

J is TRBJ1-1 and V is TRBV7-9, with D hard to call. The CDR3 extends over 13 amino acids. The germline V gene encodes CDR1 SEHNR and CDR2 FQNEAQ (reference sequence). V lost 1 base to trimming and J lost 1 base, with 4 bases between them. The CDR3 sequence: CASSLVQNTEAFF. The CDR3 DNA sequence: TGTGCCAGCAGCTTAGTGCAGAACACTGAAGCTTTCTTT.

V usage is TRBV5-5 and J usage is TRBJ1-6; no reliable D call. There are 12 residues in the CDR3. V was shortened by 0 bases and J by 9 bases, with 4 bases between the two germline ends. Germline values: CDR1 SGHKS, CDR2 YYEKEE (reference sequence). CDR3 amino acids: CASSLGISPLHF. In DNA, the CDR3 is TGTGCCAGCAGCTTGGGGATTTCACCCCTCCACTTT.

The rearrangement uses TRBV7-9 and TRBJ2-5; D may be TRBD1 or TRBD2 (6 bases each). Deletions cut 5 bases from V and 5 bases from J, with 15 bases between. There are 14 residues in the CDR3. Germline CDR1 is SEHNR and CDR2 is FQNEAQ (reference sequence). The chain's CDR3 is CASSQAGQKETQYF. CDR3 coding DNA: TGTGCCAGCAGCCAGGCGGGACAAAAGGAGACCCAGTACTTC.

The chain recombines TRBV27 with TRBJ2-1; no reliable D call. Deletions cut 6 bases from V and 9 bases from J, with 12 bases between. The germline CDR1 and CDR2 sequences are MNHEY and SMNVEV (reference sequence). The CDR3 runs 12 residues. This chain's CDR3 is CASSQRWGEQFF. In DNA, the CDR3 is TGTGCCAGCAGCCAACGTTGGGGTGAGCAGTTCTTC.

In DNA, the CDR3 is TGTGCCAGCAGCTGGGACCAAGCGGGAGGTCTCTACGAGCAGTACTTC. Translation: CASSWDQAGGLYEQYF. This rearrangement joins TRBV5-6 to TRBJ2-7; 9 nucleotides line up with TRBD2. The CDR3 is made up of 16 amino acids. V was pared by 3 bases and J by 3 bases, with 10 bases of the junction left unmatched. Germline CDR1 reads SGHDT; CDR2 reads YYEEEE. Combining the CDR3 with reference TRBV5-6 and TRBJ2-7 gives the whole variable domain DAGVTQSPTHLIKTRGQQVTLRCSPKSGHDTVSWYQQALGQGPQFIFQYYEEEERQRGNFPDRFSGHQFPNYSSELNVNALLLGDSALYLCASSWDQAGGLYEQYFGPGTRLTVT.

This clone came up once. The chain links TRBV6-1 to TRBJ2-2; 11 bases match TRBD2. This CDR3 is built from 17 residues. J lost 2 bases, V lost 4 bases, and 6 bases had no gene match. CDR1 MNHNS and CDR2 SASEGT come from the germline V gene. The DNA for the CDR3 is TGTGCCAGCAGTGGCCTACTAGCGGGGGTAAACACCGGGGAGCTGTTTTTT. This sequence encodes CASSGLLAGVNTGELFF.

The CDR3 sequence: CAGRDREGQPQHF. The CDR3 nucleotides read TGTGCCGGCCGGGACAGGGAAGGTCAGCCCCAGCATTTT. The chain is built from TRBV10-3 and TRBJ1-5; 9 bases are a match to TRBD1. Germline CDR1 reads ENHRY; CDR2 reads SYGVKD. This CDR3 has 13 amino acids. V gave up 11 bases and J gave up 6 bases; unmatched junction bases: 8.

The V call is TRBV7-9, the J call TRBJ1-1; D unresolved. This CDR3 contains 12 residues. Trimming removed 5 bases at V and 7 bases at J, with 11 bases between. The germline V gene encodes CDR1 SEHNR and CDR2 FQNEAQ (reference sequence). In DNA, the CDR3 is TGTGCCAGCAGCCCACTCCGGGGTGAAGCTTTCTTT. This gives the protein CASSPLRGEAFF.

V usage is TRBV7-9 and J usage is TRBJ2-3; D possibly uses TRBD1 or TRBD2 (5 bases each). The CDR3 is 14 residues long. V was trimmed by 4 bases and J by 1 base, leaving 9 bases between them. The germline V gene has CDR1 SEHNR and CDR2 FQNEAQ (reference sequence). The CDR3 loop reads CASSSGDGTDTQYF. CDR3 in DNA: TGTGCCAGCAGCTCCGGGGACGGCACAGATACGCAGTATTTT.

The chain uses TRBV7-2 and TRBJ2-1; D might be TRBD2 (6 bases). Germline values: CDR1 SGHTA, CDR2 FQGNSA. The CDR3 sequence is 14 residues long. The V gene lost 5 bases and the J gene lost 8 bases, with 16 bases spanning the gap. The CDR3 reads CASSPRTRGDEQFF. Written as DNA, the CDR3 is TGTGCCAGCAGCCCAAGGACGCGGGGCGATGAGCAGTTCTTC.

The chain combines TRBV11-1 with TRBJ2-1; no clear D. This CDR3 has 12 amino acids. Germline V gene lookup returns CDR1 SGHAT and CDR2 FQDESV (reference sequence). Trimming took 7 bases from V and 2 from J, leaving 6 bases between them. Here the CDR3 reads CASNTAYNEQFF. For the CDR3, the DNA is TGTGCCAGCAATACAGCCTACAATGAGCAGTTCTTC.

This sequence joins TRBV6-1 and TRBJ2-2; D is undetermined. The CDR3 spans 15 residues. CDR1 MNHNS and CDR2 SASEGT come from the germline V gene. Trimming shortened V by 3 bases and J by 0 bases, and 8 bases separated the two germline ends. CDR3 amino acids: CASSDEVTNTGELFF. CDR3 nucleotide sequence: TGTGCCAGCAGTGATGAGGTTACGAACACCGGGGAGCTGTTTTTT.

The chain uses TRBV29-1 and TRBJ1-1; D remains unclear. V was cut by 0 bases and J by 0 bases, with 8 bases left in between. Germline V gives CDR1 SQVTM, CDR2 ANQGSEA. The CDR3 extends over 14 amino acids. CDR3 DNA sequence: TGCAGCGTTGAAGATGTGGCAATGAACACTGAAGCTTTCTTT. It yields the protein CSVEDVAMNTEAFF.

CDR3 residues: CASRVLAGGHNEQFF. The CDR3 DNA follows: TGTGCCAGCAGAGTCCTAGCGGGGGGCCACAATGAGCAGTTCTTC. V usage is TRBV6-1 and J usage is TRBJ2-1, with 11 nucleotides matching TRBD2. Germline V lookup: CDR1 MNHNS, CDR2 SASEGT. The J segment lost 5 bases and the V segment lost 6 bases, leaving 6 bases of the junction unmatched. The CDR3 totals 15 residues.

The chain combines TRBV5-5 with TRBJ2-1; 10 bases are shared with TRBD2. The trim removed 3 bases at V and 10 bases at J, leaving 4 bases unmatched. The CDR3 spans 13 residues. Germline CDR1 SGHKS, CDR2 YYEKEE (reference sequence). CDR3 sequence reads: CASSYALAGEQFF. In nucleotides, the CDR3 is TGTGCCAGCAGCTACGCACTAGCGGGGGAGCAGTTCTTC.

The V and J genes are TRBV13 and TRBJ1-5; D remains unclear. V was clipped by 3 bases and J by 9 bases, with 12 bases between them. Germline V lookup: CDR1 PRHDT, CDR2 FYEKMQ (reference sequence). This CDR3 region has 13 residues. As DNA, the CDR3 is TGTGCCAGCAGCTTCGAAGGGATTCCGCCCCAGCATTTT. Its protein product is CASSFEGIPPQHF.

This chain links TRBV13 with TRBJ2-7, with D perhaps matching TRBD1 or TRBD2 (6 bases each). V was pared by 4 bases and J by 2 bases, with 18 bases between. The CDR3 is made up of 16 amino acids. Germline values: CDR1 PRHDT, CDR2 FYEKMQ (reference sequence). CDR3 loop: CASSSPTTGAPYEQYF. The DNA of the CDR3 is TGTGCCAGCAGCTCACCCACGACGGGGGCTCCCTACGAGCAGTACTTC.

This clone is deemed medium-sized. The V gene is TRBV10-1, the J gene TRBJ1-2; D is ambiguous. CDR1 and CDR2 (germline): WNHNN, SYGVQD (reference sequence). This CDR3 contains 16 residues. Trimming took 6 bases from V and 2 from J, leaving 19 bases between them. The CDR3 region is CASSPVLRRLNYGYTF. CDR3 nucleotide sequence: TGCGCCAGCAGCCCCGTGCTTCGGCGGCTAAACTATGGCTACACCTTC.

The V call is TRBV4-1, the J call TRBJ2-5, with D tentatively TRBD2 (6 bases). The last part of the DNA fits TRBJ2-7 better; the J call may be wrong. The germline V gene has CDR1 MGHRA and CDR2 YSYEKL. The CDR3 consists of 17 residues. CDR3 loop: CASSQSPPGEIPYEQYF. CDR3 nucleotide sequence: TGCGCCAGCAGCCAAAGTCCCCCGGGAGAAATTCCCTACGAGCAGTACTTC.

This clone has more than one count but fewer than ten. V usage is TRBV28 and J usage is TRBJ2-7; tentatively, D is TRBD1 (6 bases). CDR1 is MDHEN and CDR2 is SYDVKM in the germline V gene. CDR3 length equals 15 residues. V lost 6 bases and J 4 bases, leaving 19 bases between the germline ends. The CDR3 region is CASSPPHRDRYEQYF. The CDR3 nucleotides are TGTGCCAGCAGCCCCCCTCACAGGGACCGTTACGAGCAGTACTTC.

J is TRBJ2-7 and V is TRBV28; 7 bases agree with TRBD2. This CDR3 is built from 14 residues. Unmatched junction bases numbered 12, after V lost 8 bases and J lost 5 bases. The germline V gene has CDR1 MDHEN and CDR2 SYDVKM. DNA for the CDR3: TGTGCCAGCGGACAACGGCCGGGGAGGGACGAGCAGTACTTC. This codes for CASGQRPGRDEQYF.

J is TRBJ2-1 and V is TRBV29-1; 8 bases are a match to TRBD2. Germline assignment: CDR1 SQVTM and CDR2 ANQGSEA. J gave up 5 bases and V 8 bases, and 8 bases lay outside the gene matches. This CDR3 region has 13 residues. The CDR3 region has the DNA TGCAGCACTTGGACTAGCAGTCACAATGAGCAGTTCTTC. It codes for CSTWTSSHNEQFF.

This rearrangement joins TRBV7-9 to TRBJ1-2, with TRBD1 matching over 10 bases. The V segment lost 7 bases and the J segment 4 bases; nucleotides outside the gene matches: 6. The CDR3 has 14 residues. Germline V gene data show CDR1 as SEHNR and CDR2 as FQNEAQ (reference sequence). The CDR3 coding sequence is TGTGCCAGCACCGTGACAGGGGGCTTCTATGGCTACACCTTC. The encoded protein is CASTVTGGFYGYTF.